This is a list of T cell receptor beta chains from one sample in a study of T cells expressing NK-cell markers. One entry per CDR3 protein, without DNA, is what TCRdb gives after re-calling the 5' RACE reads. This sample carries approximately 420,000 distinct CDR3 sequences, with roughly a tenth going to the ten biggest clones. The sample was blood T cells: a sorted CD56 or NKG2C T cell subset, CD4+ or CD8+ T cells, or bulk PBMC T cells (not recorded which). Receptors were obtained from a woman aged 50 to 60 in good health. CDR3s include the opening cysteine and the closing phenylalanine or tryptophan. The order of the fields is V gene, CDR3 length, J gene, CDR3 protein.

V gene: TRBV5-1; CDR3 length: 15; J gene: TRBJ2-7; CDR3 protein: CASSPTGTGLGEQYF
V gene: TRBV3-1; CDR3 length: 15; J gene: TRBJ2-2; CDR3 protein: CASSQLGPNTGELFF
V gene: TRBV7-9; CDR3 length: 14; J gene: TRBJ2-1; CDR3 protein: CASTTSSPYNEQFF
V gene: TRBV15; CDR3 length: 14; J gene: TRBJ1-1; CDR3 protein: CATSGEGAGTEAFF
V gene: TRBV4-1; CDR3 length: 17; J gene: TRBJ2-2; CDR3 protein: CASSRLGAGGLTGELFF
V gene: TRBV20-1; CDR3 length: 13; J gene: TRBJ1-4; CDR3 protein: CSAHRTGGEKLFF
V gene: TRBV20-1; CDR3 length: 18; J gene: TRBJ2-1; CDR3 protein: CSARGPGTSGRYYNEQFF
V gene: TRBV10-3; CDR3 length: 13; J gene: TRBJ2-3; CDR3 protein: CAISEGLADTQYF
V gene: TRBV7-2; CDR3 length: 15; J gene: TRBJ2-1; CDR3 protein: CASSLRSEVNNEQFF
V gene: TRBV3-1; CDR3 length: 13; J gene: TRBJ1-2; CDR3 protein: CASSPFRGGGYTF
V gene: TRBV27; CDR3 length: 15; J gene: TRBJ2-3; CDR3 protein: CASSLFSGLTDTQYF
V gene: TRBV14; CDR3 length: 18; J gene: TRBJ2-3; CDR3 protein: CASSQDITRGANTDTQYF
V gene: TRBV6-1; CDR3 length: 14; J gene: TRBJ2-1; CDR3 protein: CASRDNRSYNEQFF
V gene: TRBV12-3/TRBV12-4; CDR3 length: 19; J gene: TRBJ2-2; CDR3 protein: CASSLDPPGPSVITGELFF
V gene: TRBV4-1; CDR3 length: 14; J gene: TRBJ1-1; CDR3 protein: CASSQGRAPTEAFF
V gene: TRBV29-1; CDR3 length: 13; J gene: TRBJ2-1; CDR3 protein: CSVVRVSYNEQFF